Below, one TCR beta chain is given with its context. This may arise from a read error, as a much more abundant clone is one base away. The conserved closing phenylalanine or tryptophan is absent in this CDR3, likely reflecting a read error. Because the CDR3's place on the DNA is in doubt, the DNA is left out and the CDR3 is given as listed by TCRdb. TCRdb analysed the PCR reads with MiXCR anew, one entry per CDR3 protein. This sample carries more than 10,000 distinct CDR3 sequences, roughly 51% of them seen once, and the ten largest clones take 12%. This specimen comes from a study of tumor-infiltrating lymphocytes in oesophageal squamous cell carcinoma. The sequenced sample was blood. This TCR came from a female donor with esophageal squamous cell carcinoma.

This CDR3 reads CASKEGGGLIYDYTFGS. The chain is built from TRBV6-1 and TRBJ2-1; the tabulated D call, TRBD1, remains unverified against the DNA. The CDR3 adds up to 17 amino acids, both ends counted. Per germline, CDR1 MNHNS and CDR2 SASEGT.